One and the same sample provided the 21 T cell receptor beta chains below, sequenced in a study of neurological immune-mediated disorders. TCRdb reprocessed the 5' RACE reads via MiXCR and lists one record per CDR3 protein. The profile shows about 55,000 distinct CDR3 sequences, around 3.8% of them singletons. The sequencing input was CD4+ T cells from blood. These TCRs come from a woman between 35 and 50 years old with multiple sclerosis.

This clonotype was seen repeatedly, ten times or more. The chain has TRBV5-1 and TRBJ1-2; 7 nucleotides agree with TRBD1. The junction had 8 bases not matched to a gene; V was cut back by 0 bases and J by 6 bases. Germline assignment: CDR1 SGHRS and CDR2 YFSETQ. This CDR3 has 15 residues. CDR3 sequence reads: CASSLGFRTGHGYTF. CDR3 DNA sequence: TGCGCCAGCAGCTTGGGATTCCGGACAGGCCATGGCTACACCTTC.

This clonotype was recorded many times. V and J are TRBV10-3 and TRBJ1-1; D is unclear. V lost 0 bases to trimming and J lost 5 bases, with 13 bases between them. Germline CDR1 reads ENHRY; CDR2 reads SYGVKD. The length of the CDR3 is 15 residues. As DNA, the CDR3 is TGTGCCATCAGTGAGTCACAGCTACTGGGGACTGAAGCTTTCTTT. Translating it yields CAISESQLLGTEAFF.

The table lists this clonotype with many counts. In DNA, the CDR3 is TGTGCCAGCAGTTACTCGGGTAGAGGGACCTATGGCTACACCTTC. As protein: CASSYSGRGTYGYTF. The chain carries TRBV6-5 and TRBJ1-2; possibly TRBD1 for D (5 bases). V shed 0 bases and J shed 4 bases, with 12 bases lying between them. The germline V gene has CDR1 MNHEY and CDR2 SVGAGI. The CDR3 runs to 15 residues.

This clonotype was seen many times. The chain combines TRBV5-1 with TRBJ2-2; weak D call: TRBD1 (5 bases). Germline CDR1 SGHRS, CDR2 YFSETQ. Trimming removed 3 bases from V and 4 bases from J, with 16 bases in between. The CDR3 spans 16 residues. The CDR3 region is CASSWTSQGPTGELFF. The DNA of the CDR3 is TGCGCCAGCAGCTGGACGTCCCAGGGCCCCACCGGGGAGCTGTTTTTT.

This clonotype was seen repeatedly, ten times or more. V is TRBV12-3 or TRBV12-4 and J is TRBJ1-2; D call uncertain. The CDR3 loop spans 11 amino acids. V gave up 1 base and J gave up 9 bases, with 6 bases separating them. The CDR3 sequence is CASSLVGSYTF. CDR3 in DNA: TGTGCCAGCAGTTTAGTTGGCAGCTACACCTTC.

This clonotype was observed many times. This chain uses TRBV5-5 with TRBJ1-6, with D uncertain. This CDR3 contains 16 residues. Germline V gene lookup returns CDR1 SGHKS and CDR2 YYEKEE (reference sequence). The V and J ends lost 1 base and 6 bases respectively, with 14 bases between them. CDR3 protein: CASSLSRSGVNSPLHF. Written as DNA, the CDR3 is TGTGCCAGCAGCTTGAGTAGATCGGGAGTTAATTCACCCCTCCACTTT.

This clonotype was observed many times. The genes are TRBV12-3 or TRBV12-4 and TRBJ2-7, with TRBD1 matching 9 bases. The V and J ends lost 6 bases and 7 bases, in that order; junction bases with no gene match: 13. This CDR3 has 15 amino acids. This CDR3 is CASSPKTGGSGEQYF. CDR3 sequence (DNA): TGTGCCAGCAGCCCAAAGACAGGGGGGTCGGGTGAGCAGTACTTC.

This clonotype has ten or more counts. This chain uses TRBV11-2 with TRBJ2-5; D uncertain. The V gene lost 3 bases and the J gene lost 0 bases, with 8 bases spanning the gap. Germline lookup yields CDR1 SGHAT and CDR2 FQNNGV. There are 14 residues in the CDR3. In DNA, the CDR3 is TGTGCCAGCAGCTTGGGTCAGTACCAAGAGACCCAGTACTTC. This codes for CASSLGQYQETQYF.

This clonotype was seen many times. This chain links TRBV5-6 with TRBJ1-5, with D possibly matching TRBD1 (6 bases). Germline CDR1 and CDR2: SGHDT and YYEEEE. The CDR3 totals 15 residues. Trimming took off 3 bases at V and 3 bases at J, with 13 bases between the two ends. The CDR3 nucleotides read TGTGCCAGCAGCTCGACTACAGGGAACAATCAGCCCCAGCATTTT. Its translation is CASSSTTGNNQPQHF. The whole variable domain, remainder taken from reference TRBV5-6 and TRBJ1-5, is DAGVTQSPTHLIKTRGQQVTLRCSPKSGHDTVSWYQQALGQGPQFIFQYYEEEERQRGNFPDRFSGHQFPNYSSELNVNALLLGDSALYLCASSSTTGNNQPQHFGDGTRLSIL.

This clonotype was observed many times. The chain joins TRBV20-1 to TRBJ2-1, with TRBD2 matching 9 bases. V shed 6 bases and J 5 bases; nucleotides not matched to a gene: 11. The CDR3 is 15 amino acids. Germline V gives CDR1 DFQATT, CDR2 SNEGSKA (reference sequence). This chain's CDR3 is CSAPKSGGRNNEQFF. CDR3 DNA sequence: TGCAGTGCACCTAAGAGCGGGGGGAGAAACAATGAGCAGTTCTTC.

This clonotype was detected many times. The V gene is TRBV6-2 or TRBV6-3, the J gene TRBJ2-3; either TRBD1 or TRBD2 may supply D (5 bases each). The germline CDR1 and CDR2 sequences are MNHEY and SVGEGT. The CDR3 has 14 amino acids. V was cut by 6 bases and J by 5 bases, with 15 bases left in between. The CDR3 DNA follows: TGTGCCAGCAGACACGGGACGGGCGGAGATACGCAGTATTTT. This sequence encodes CASRHGTGGDTQYF.

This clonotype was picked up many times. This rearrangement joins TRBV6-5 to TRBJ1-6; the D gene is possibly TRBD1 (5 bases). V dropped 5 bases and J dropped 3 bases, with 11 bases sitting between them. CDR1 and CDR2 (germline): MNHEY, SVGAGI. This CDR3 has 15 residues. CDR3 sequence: CASSEGTVYNSPLHF. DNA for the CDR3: TGTGCCAGCAGTGAAGGGACGGTCTATAATTCACCCCTCCACTTT.

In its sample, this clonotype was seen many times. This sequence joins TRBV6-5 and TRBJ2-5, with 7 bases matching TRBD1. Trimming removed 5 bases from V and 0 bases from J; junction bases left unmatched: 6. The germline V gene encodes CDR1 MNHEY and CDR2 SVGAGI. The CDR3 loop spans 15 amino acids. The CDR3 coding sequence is TGTGCCAGCAGTCGTGTGGGGACAGACCAAGAGACCCAGTACTTC. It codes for CASSRVGTDQETQYF.

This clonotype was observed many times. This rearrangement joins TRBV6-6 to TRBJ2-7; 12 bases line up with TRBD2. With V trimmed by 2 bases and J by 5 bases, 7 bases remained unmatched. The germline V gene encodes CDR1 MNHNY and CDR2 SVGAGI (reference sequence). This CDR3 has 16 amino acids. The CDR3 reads CASSYIASGGAHEQYF. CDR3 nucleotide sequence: TGTGCCAGCAGTTACATCGCTAGCGGGGGGGCGCACGAGCAGTACTTC.

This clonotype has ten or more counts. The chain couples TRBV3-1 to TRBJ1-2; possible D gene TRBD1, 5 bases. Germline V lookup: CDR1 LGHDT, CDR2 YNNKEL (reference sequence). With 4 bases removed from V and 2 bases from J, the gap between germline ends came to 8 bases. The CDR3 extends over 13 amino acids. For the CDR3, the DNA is TGTGCCAGCAGCCGCGGGGGAAACTATGGCTACACCTTC. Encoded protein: CASSRGGNYGYTF.

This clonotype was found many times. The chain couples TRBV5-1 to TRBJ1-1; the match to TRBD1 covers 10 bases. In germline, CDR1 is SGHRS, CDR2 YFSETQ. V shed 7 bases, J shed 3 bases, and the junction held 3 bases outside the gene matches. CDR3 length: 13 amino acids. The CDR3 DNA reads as TGCGCCAGCGGACAGGGGGGAGACACTGAAGCTTTCTTT. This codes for CASGQGGDTEAFF.

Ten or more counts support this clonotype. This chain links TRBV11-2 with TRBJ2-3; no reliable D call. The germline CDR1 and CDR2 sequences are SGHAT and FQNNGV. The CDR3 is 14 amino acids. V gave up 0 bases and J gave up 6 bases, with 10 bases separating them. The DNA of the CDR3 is TGTGCCAGCAGCTTAGATCTGAGGTCGGATACGCAGTATTTT. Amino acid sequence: CASSLDLRSDTQYF.

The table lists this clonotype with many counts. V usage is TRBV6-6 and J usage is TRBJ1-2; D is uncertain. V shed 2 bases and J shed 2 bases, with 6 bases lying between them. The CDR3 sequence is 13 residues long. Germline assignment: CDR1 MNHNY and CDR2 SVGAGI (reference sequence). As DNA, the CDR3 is TGTGCCAGCAGTTACGACCAGAACTATGGCTACACCTTC. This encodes CASSYDQNYGYTF.

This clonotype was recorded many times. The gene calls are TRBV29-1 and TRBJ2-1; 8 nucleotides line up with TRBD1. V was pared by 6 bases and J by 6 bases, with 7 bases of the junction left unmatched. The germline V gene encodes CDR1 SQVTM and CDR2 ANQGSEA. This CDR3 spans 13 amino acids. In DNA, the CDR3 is TGCAGCGTCCTACGTACAGGGGGCAATGAGCAGTTCTTC. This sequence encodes CSVLRTGGNEQFF.

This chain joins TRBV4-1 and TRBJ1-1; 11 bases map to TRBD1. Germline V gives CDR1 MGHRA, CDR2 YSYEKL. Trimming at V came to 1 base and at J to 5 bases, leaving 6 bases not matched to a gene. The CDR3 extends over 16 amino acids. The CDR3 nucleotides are TGCGCCAGCAGCCAAGTGGACAGGGGGCTTGGTACTGAAGCTTTCTTT. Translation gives CASSQVDRGLGTEAFF.

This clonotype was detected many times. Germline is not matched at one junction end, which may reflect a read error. CDR3 amino acids: CASSQENAGELFF. CDR3 sequence (DNA): TGCGCCAGCAGCCAAGAGAACGCCGGGGAGCTGTTTTTT. The chain recombines TRBV4-1 with TRBJ2-2; D is uncertain. The germline V gene has CDR1 MGHRA and CDR2 YSYEKL. This CDR3 is built from 13 residues.